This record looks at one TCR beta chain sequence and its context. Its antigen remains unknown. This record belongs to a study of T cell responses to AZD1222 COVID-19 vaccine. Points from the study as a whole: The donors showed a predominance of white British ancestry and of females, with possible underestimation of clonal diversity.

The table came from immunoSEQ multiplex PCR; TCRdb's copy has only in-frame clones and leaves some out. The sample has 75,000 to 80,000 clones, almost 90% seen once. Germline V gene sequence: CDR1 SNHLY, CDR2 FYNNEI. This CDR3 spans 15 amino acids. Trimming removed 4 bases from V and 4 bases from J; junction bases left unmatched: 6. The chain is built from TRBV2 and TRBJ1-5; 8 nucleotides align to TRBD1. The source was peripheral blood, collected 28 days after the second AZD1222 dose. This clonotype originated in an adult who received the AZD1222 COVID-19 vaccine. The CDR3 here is CASSAGQGQNQPQHF. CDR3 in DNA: TGTGCCAGCAGTGCCGGACAGGGTCAAAATCAGCCCCAGCATTTT.